This T cell receptor (beta chain) was sequenced for a study of blood T cells in healthy people across ages. Each of the donors had 9 to 10 milliliters of peripheral blood drawn into EDTA-treated Vacutainer tubes. Using a J-beta primer mix together with a sample-barcoded 5' primer, a second PCR was run for roughly 7 to 12 cycles. TCRdb itself ran the 5' RACE reads through MiXCR, one entry per CDR3 protein. The sample records under 2,000,000 distinct CDR3 sequences, around 50% being singletons. The CDR3 contains 14 residues. The germline CDR1 and CDR2 sequences are SGHRS and YFSETQ. V was trimmed by 8 bases and J by 1 base, leaving 15 bases between them.

The gene calls are TRBV5-1 and TRBJ2-5; D tentatively reads TRBD1 or TRBD2 (5 bases each). This TCR derives from a middle-aged woman in good health. The sample taken for sequencing was blood. CDR3 nucleotides: TGCGCCAGTGTGCAGGGACCACCCCAAGAGACCCAGTACTTC. It translates to CASVQGPPQETQYF.